Listed below are T cell receptor beta chains from one sample, sequenced in a study of response to subunit inactivated influenza vaccine. TCRdb reprocessed the RT-PCR reads with MiXCR, giving one entry per CDR3 protein. Altogether about 780,000 distinct CDR3 sequences are present, about 18% being singletons, with the ten largest covering around 9.9%. The specimen was PBMCs from blood, collected 5 days after vaccination. The receptors originated from a man aged 45-65 years who received an inactivated influenza vaccine. Each CDR3 is given with its conserved first and last residue. The D gene is left open where the match is weak. Clone size is given for some rows only: seen once, a few or many times, or a class if the clone is expanded.

cdr3_nt: TGCGCCAGCAGTGAACGAGGTTCCTATGGCTACACCTTC; cdr3_aa: CASSERGSYGYTF; v_call: TRBV10-1; d_call: NA; j_call: TRBJ1-2; clone_size: NA
cdr3_nt: TGTGCCAGCAGTTTAGCTGTTGACGCTGAAGCTTTCTTT; cdr3_aa: CASSLAVDAEAFF; v_call: TRBV28; d_call: NA; j_call: TRBJ1-1; clone_size: NA
cdr3_nt: TGCAGTGCTCCGAACTCCTACTCCAGCTCCTACAATGAGCAGTTCTTC; cdr3_aa: CSAPNSYSSSYNEQFF; v_call: TRBV20-1; d_call: NA; j_call: TRBJ2-1; clone_size: NA
cdr3_nt: TGTGCCAGCAGCCAACCAACCGGGCCCCTCACCGGGGAGCTGTTTTTT; cdr3_aa: CASSQPTGPLTGELFF; v_call: TRBV4-2; d_call: NA; j_call: TRBJ2-2; clone_size: few
cdr3_nt: TGTGCCAGCAGCTTAGCGGAGGGGCCTGGGGCCAACGTCCTGACTTTC; cdr3_aa: CASSLAEGPGANVLTF; v_call: TRBV7-9; d_call: NA; j_call: TRBJ2-6; clone_size: NA
cdr3_nt: TGCGCCAGCAGCCGGGGCCGCGACTATGGCTACACCTTC; cdr3_aa: CASSRGRDYGYTF; v_call: TRBV5-1; d_call: NA; j_call: TRBJ1-2; clone_size: few
cdr3_nt: TGCAGTGCAATGAAGGGATACGGGGGCACAGATACGCAGTATTTT; cdr3_aa: CSAMKGYGGTDTQYF; v_call: TRBV20-1; d_call: NA; j_call: TRBJ2-3; clone_size: few
cdr3_nt: TGCGCCAGCAGCTCCGACCCGAGGGGAGGGCCGTCAGATACGCAGTATTTT; cdr3_aa: CASSSDPRGGPSDTQYF; v_call: TRBV5-1; d_call: TRBD2; j_call: TRBJ2-3; clone_size: NA
cdr3_nt: TGCAGCGTTGAAGGGACAGGGGAGAACTACAATGAGCAGTTCTTC; cdr3_aa: CSVEGTGENYNEQFF; v_call: TRBV29-1; d_call: TRBD1; j_call: TRBJ2-1; clone_size: many
cdr3_nt: TGCGCCAGCAGCTTGGTGGGGGCCTTGGTGGAGACCCAGTACTTC; cdr3_aa: CASSLVGALVETQYF; v_call: TRBV5-1; d_call: NA; j_call: TRBJ2-5; clone_size: NA
cdr3_nt: TGTGCCAGCAGCTCAGCGGGGGGAGGAGAGCAGTTCTTC; cdr3_aa: CASSSAGGGEQFF; v_call: TRBV7-2; d_call: TRBD2; j_call: TRBJ2-1; clone_size: NA
cdr3_nt: TGTGCCAGCGCGGCTAGCGGCAACAATGAGCAGTTCTTC; cdr3_aa: CASAASGNNEQFF; v_call: TRBV7-3; d_call: TRBD2; j_call: TRBJ2-1; clone_size: NA
cdr3_nt: TGTGCCAGCAGCCTAGGGACACTACCCTCCTACGAGCAGTACTTC; cdr3_aa: CASSLGTLPSYEQYF; v_call: TRBV11-2; d_call: NA; j_call: TRBJ2-7; clone_size: NA
cdr3_nt: TGCGCCAGCAGCCAAGCCGGGCTTACCCTCACAGATACGCAGTATTTT; cdr3_aa: CASSQAGLTLTDTQYF; v_call: TRBV4-1; d_call: NA; j_call: TRBJ2-3; clone_size: few
cdr3_nt: TGCAGCGTTGAGAGGCAGAAGAACACTGAAGCTTTCTTT; cdr3_aa: CSVERQKNTEAFF; v_call: TRBV29-1; d_call: NA; j_call: TRBJ1-1; clone_size: few
cdr3_nt: TGTGCCAGCAGTTCCCCGGGACAGGGGGTGTCGGGGGGCTTAGATGAGCAGTTCTTC; cdr3_aa: CASSSPGQGVSGGLDEQFF; v_call: TRBV28; d_call: TRBD1; j_call: TRBJ2-1; clone_size: few
cdr3_nt: TGCGCCAGCAGCTTGGGGGGGACATTACAAGAGACCCAGTACTTC; cdr3_aa: CASSLGGTLQETQYF; v_call: TRBV5-1; d_call: NA; j_call: TRBJ2-5; clone_size: NA
cdr3_nt: TGTGCCAGCAGCCTAAAAGACCCACTGATAGCACTGCCCTCCTACAATGAGCAGTTCTTC; cdr3_aa: CASSLKDPLIALPSYNEQFF; v_call: TRBV3-1; d_call: NA; j_call: TRBJ2-1; clone_size: NA
cdr3_nt: TGTGCCAGCAGTTTTGGGGGGTGGGGACAGGGGTTCGGCGAGCAGTACTTC; cdr3_aa: CASSFGGWGQGFGEQYF; v_call: TRBV12-3/TRBV12-4; d_call: TRBD1; j_call: TRBJ2-7; clone_size: NA
cdr3_nt: TGCAGTGCTAGAGCCCTATGGGAAAATCAGCCCCAGCATTTT; cdr3_aa: CSARALWENQPQHF; v_call: TRBV20-1; d_call: NA; j_call: TRBJ1-5; clone_size: NA
cdr3_nt: TGTGCCAGCATCTTACCCTACAATGAGCAGTTCTTC; cdr3_aa: CASILPYNEQFF; v_call: TRBV2; d_call: NA; j_call: TRBJ2-1; clone_size: NA
cdr3_nt: TGCAGTGCCGACCAGGGGAGTAATGAAAAACTGTTTTTT; cdr3_aa: CSADQGSNEKLFF; v_call: TRBV20-1; d_call: NA; j_call: TRBJ1-4; clone_size: many
cdr3_nt: TGTGCCTGTCGATCAAACGGCAACGAGCAGTACTTC; cdr3_aa: CACRSNGNEQYF; v_call: TRBV30; d_call: NA; j_call: TRBJ2-7; clone_size: NA
cdr3_nt: TGCAGCGCAGGGGGAGGGTCAGAGACCCAGTACTTC; cdr3_aa: CSAGGGSETQYF; v_call: TRBV29-1; d_call: NA; j_call: TRBJ2-5; clone_size: NA
cdr3_nt: TGTGCCAGCAGTTATACAGATGAGGGCTACGAGCAGTACTTC; cdr3_aa: CASSYTDEGYEQYF; v_call: TRBV6-5; d_call: NA; j_call: TRBJ2-7; clone_size: NA
cdr3_nt: TGTGCCACCAGCGGCCTAGCGGGGGGTAATCGCAATGAGCAGTTCTTC; cdr3_aa: CATSGLAGGNRNEQFF; v_call: TRBV15; d_call: TRBD2; j_call: TRBJ2-1; clone_size: NA
cdr3_nt: TGCGCCAGCAGCTTGGGTAGGCTGGCTAACAATGAGCAGTTCTTC; cdr3_aa: CASSLGRLANNEQFF; v_call: TRBV5-1; d_call: NA; j_call: TRBJ2-1; clone_size: few
cdr3_nt: TGTGCCAGTCGTATAACTAGCACAGATACGCAGTATTTT; cdr3_aa: CASRITSTDTQYF; v_call: TRBV6-1; d_call: NA; j_call: TRBJ2-3; clone_size: few
cdr3_nt: TGTGCCGGGGGCAGGACGGGTTACGAGCAGTACTTC; cdr3_aa: CAGGRTGYEQYF; v_call: TRBV28; d_call: NA; j_call: TRBJ2-7; clone_size: NA
cdr3_nt: TGTGCCAGCAGCCCCTTGGGGTGGGCGGGAAAAGAGACCCAGTACTTC; cdr3_aa: CASSPLGWAGKETQYF; v_call: TRBV12-3/TRBV12-4; d_call: NA; j_call: TRBJ2-5; clone_size: few
cdr3_nt: TGTGCCAGCAGCCAAGAGGATACCGGGACTAGCGGGAGAATTGTGAACGAGCAGTACTTC; cdr3_aa: CASSQEDTGTSGRIVNEQYF; v_call: TRBV4-2; d_call: TRBD2; j_call: TRBJ2-7; clone_size: few
cdr3_nt: TGCAGTGCTAGCAACCCTAGCGGGGGGGCTCGTGAGACCCAGTACTTC; cdr3_aa: CSASNPSGGARETQYF; v_call: TRBV20-1; d_call: TRBD2; j_call: TRBJ2-5; clone_size: NA
cdr3_nt: TGTGCCAGCAGCAGACAGGGTTGGGAGACCCAGTACTTC; cdr3_aa: CASSRQGWETQYF; v_call: TRBV12-3/TRBV12-4; d_call: TRBD1; j_call: TRBJ2-5; clone_size: few
cdr3_nt: TGTGCCATCCGTCAGGGAGTTAACACCGGGGAGCTGTTTTTT; cdr3_aa: CAIRQGVNTGELFF; v_call: TRBV10-3; d_call: NA; j_call: TRBJ2-2; clone_size: NA
cdr3_nt: TGTGCCAGCAGTTTAAGGAGAACCGGGGAGCTGTTTTTT; cdr3_aa: CASSLRRTGELFF; v_call: TRBV12-3/TRBV12-4; d_call: NA; j_call: TRBJ2-2; clone_size: NA
cdr3_nt: TGCAGTGCTAGAACTCATTCAGAGGGGGCCTATGGCTACACCTTC; cdr3_aa: CSARTHSEGAYGYTF; v_call: TRBV20-1; d_call: TRBD1; j_call: TRBJ1-2; clone_size: NA
cdr3_nt: TGCAGCGCCGTACCGGGGGGGCCCGGGGAGCTGTTTTTT; cdr3_aa: CSAVPGGPGELFF; v_call: TRBV29-1; d_call: TRBD2; j_call: TRBJ2-2; clone_size: NA
cdr3_nt: TGTGCCAGCAGCCCCGGGCTAGCGGGGGGGAAGTCCTACAATGAGCAGTTCTTC; cdr3_aa: CASSPGLAGGKSYNEQFF; v_call: TRBV7-8; d_call: TRBD2; j_call: TRBJ2-1; clone_size: NA
cdr3_nt: TGCAGTGCTAGAGGGCTAGCGGGAGTCCCCAGCACAGATACGCAGTATTTT; cdr3_aa: CSARGLAGVPSTDTQYF; v_call: TRBV20-1; d_call: TRBD2; j_call: TRBJ2-3; clone_size: NA
cdr3_nt: TGTGCCAGCAGCGTACAGGGGGCTCAACAGCCCCAGCATTTT; cdr3_aa: CASSVQGAQQPQHF; v_call: TRBV12-3/TRBV12-4; d_call: TRBD1; j_call: TRBJ1-5; clone_size: NA
cdr3_nt: TGCGCCAGCAGCTCGAACAGTAACACCGGGGAGCTGTTTTTT; cdr3_aa: CASSSNSNTGELFF; v_call: TRBV5-1; d_call: NA; j_call: TRBJ2-2; clone_size: NA
cdr3_nt: TGCAGTGCTAGGCGCAAAAACATTCAGTACTTC; cdr3_aa: CSARRKNIQYF; v_call: TRBV20-1; d_call: NA; j_call: TRBJ2-4; clone_size: NA
cdr3_nt: TGCGCCAGCAGCTTGGCGACAGCAGCGAATGAGCAGTTCTTC; cdr3_aa: CASSLATAANEQFF; v_call: TRBV5-1; d_call: NA; j_call: TRBJ2-1; clone_size: many
cdr3_nt: TGTGCCAGCAGCTCGCATAGCGGGAGCGAGACCCAGTACTTC; cdr3_aa: CASSSHSGSETQYF; v_call: TRBV7-6; d_call: TRBD2; j_call: TRBJ2-5; clone_size: NA
cdr3_nt: TGTGCCAGCAGTGAAGGGGTCAGGGGCTCCTACGAGCAGTACTTC; cdr3_aa: CASSEGVRGSYEQYF; v_call: TRBV25-1; d_call: NA; j_call: TRBJ2-7; clone_size: NA